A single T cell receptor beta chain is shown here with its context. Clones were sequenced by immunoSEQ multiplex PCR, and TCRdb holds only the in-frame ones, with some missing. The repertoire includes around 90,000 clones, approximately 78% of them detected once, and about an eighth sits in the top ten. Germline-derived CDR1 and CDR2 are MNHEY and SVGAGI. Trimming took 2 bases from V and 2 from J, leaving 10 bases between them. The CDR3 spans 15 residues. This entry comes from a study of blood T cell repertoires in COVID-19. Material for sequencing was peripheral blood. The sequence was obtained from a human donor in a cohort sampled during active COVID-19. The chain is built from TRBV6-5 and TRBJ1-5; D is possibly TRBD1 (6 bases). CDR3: CASSYARGGNQPQHF. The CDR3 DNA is TGTGCCAGCAGTTACGCCAGGGGTGGCAATCAGCCCCAGCATTTT.